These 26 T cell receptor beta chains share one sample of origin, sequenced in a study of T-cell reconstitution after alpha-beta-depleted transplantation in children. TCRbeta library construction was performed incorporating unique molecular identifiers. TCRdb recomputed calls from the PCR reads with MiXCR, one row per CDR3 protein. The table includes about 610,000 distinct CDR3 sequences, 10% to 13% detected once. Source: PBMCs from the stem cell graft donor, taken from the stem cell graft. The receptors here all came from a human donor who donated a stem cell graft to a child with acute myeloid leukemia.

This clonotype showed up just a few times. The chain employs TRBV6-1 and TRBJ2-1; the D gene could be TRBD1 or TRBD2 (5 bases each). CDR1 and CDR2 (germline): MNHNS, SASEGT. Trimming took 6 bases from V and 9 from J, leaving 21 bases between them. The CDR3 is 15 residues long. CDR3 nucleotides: TGTGCCAGCAGAGCGACAGACGGACTGCTAACTGAGCAGTTCTTC. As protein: CASRATDGLLTEQFF.

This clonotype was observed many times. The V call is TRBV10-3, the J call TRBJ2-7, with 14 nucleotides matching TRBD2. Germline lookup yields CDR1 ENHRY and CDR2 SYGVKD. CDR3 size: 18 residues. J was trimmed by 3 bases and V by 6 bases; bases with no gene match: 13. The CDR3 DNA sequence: TGTGCCATCAGGAGTTCCGGGACTAGCGGGAGTAATAACTACGAGCAGTACTTC. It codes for CAIRSSGTSGSNNYEQYF.

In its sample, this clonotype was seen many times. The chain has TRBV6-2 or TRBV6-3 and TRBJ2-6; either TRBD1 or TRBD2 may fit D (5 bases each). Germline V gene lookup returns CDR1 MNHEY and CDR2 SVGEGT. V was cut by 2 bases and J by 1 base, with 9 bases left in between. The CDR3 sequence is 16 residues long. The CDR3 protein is CASSYGGRSGANVLTF. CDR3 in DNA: TGTGCCAGCAGTTACGGGGGACGTTCTGGGGCCAACGTCCTGACTTTC.

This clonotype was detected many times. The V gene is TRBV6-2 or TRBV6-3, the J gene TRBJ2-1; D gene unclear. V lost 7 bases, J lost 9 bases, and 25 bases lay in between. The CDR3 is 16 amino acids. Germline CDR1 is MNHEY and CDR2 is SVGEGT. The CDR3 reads CASKGSLLTPPTEQFF. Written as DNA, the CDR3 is TGTGCCAGCAAAGGATCCTTATTGACTCCCCCGACTGAGCAGTTCTTC.

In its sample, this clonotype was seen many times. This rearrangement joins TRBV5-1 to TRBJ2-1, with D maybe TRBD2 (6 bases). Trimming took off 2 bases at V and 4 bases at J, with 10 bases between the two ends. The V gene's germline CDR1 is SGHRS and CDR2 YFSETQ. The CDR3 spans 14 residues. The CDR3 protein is CASSFGLTYNEQFF. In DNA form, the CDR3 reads TGCGCCAGCAGCTTCGGACTAACGTACAATGAGCAGTTCTTC. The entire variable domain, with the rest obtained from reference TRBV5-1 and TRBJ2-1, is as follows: KAGVTQTPRYLIKTRGQQVTLSCSPISGHRSVSWYQQTPGQGLQFLFEYFSETQRNKGNFPGRFSGRQFSNSRSEMNVSTLELGDSALYLCASSFGLTYNEQFFGPGTRLTVL.

For the CDR3, the DNA is TGTGCCAGCCAGGGCGGGAGGGGCACCGGGGAGCTGTTTTTT. Translated, it gives CASQGGRGTGELFF. The chain employs TRBV11-3 and TRBJ2-2; TRBD2 aligns across 9 bases. V shed 8 bases, J shed 4 bases, and the junction held 5 bases outside the gene matches. There are 14 residues in the CDR3. Germline-derived CDR1 and CDR2 are SGHNT and YENEEA. Supplemented by reference TRBV11-3 and TRBJ2-2, the full variable domain reads EAGVVQSPRYKIIEKKQPVAFWCNPISGHNTLYWYLQNLGQGPELLIRYENEEAVDDSQLPKDRFSAERLKGVDSTLKIQPAELGDSAVYLCASQGGRGTGELFFGEGSRLTVL.

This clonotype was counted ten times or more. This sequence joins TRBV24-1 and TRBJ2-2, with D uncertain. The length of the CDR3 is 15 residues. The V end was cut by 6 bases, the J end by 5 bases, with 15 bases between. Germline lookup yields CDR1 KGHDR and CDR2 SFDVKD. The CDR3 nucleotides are TGTGCCACCAGTCTGGCGCTCGGAAAAACCGGGGAGCTGTTTTTT. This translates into CATSLALGKTGELFF.

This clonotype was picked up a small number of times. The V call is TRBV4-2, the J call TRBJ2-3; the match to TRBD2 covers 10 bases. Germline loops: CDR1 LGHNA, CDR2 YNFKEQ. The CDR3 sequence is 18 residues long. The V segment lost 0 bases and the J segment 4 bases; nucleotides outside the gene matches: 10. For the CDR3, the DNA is TGTGCCAGCAGCCAAGAATGGACGGCTAGCGGGAGTTCAGATACGCAGTATTTT. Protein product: CASSQEWTASGSSDTQYF.

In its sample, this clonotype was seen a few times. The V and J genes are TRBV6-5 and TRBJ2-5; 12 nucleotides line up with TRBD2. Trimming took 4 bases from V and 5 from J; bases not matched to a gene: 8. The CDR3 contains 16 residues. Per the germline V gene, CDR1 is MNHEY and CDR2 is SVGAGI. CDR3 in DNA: TGTGCCAGCAGTTTCCGGACTAGCGGGATGGGGGAGACCCAGTACTTC. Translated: CASSFRTSGMGETQYF.

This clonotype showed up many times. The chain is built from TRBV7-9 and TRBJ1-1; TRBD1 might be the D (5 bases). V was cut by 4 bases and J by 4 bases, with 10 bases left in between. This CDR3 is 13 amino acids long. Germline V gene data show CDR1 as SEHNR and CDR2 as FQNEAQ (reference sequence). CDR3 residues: CASSSPGSTEAFF. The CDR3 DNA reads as TGTGCCAGCAGCTCCCCAGGGAGCACTGAAGCTTTCTTT.

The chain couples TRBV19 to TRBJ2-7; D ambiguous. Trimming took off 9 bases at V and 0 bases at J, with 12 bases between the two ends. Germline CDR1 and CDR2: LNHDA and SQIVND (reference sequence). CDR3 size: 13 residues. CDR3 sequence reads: CASRSATSYEQYF. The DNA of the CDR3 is TGTGCCAGCCGTTCAGCAACCTCCTACGAGCAGTACTTC.

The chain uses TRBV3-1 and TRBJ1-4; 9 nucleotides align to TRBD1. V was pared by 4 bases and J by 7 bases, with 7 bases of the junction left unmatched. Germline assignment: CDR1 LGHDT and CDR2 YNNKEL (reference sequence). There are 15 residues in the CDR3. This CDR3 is CASSLSGTGTEKLFF. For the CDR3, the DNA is TGTGCCAGCAGCCTAAGCGGGACAGGGACTGAAAAACTGTTTTTT.

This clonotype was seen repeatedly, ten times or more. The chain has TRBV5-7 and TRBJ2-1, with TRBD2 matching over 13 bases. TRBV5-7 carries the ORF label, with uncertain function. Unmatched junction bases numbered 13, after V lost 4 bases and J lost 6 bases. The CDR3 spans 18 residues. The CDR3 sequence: CASSRRTSGSQGGNEQFF. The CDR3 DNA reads TGTGCCAGCAGCCGGAGGACTAGCGGGAGTCAAGGGGGCAATGAGCAGTTCTTC.

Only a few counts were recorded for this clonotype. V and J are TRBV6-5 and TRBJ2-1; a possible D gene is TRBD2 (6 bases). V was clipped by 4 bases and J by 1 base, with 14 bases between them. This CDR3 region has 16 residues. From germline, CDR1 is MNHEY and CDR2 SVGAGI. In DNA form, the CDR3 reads TGTGCCAGCAGTTCCCCAGAAGCGGGTTCCTACAATGAGCAGTTCTTC. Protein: CASSSPEAGSYNEQFF.

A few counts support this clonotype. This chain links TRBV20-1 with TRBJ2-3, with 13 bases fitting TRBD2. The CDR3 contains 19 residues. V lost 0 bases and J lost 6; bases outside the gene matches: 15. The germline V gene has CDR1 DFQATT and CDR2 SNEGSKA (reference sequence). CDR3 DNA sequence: TGCAGTGCTAGAGATCCAAAGACTAGCGGGAGGATACGCTCCGATACGCAGTATTTT. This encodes CSARDPKTSGRIRSDTQYF.

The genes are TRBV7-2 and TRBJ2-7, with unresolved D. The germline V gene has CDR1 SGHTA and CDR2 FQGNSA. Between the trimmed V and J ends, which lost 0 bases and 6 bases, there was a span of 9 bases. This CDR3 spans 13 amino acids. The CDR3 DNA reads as TGTGCCAGCAGCTTAGCTGGCTATTTCGAGCAGTACTTC. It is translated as CASSLAGYFEQYF.

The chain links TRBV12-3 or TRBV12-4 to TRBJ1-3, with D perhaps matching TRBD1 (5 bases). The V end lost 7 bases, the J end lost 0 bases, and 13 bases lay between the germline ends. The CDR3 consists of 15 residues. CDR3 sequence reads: CASNAQALSGNTIYF. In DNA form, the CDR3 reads TGTGCCAGCAACGCACAGGCCCTCTCTGGAAACACCATATATTTT.

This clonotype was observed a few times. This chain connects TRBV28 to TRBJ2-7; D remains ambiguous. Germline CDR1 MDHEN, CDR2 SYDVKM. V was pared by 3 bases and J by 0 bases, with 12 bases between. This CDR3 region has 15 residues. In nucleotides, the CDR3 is TGTGCCAGCAGTTTGTTCCAGCTATCCTCCTACGAGCAGTACTTC. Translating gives CASSLFQLSSYEQYF.

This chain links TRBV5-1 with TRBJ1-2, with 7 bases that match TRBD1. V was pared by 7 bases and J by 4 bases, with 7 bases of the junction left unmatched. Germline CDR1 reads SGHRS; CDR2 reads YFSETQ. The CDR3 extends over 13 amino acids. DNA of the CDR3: TGCGCCAGCTCTTCGGAGGGGGCCTATGGCTACACCTTC. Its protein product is CASSSEGAYGYTF.

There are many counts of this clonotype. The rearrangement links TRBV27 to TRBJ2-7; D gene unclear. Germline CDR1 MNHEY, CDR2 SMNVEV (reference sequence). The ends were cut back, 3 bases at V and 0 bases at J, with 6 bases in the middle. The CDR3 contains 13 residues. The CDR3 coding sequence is TGTGCCAGCAGTTTTCAATTCTCCTACGAGCAGTACTTC. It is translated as CASSFQFSYEQYF.

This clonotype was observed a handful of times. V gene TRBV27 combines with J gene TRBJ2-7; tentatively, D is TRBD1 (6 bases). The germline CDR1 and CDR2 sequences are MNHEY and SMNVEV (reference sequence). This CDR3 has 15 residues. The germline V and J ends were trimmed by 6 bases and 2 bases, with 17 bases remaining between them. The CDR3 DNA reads TGTGCCAGCAGGTATTCAGGACAGTTCCCCTACGAGCAGTACTTC. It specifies CASRYSGQFPYEQYF.

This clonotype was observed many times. CDR3 residues: CSVEVETIRLREQYF. The CDR3 DNA reads TGCAGCGTTGAAGTTGAGACTATACGTCTGCGGGAGCAGTACTTC. The chain couples TRBV29-1 to TRBJ2-7; the D gene is possibly TRBD2 (5 bases). V was trimmed by 1 base and J by 7 bases, leaving 20 bases between them. The CDR3 covers 15 residues. Per germline, CDR1 SQVTM and CDR2 ANQGSEA.

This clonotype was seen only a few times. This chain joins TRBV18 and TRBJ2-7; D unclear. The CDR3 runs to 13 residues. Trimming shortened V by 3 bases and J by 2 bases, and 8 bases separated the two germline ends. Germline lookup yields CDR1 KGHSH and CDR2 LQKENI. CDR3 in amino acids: CASSPRPTYEQYF. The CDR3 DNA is TGTGCCAGCTCACCCCGGCCCACCTACGAGCAGTACTTC.

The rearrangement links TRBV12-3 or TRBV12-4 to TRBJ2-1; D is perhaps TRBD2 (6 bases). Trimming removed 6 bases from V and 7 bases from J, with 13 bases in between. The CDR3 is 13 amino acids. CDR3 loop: CASRGTPVNEQFF. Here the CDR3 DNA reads TGTGCCAGCAGGGGGACTCCCGTGAATGAGCAGTTCTTC.

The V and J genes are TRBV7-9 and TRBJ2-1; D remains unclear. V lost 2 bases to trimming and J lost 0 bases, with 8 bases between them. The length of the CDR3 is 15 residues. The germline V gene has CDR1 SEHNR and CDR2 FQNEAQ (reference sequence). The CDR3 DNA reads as TGTGCCAGCAGCTTAACGATGAGCTCCTACAATGAGCAGTTCTTC. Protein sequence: CASSLTMSSYNEQFF.

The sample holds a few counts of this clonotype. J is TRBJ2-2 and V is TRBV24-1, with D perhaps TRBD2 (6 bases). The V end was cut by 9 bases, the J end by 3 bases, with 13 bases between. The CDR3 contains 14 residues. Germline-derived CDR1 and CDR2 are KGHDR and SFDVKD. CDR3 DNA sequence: TGTGCCACCCGCGGAGGGGTGTACACCGGGGAGCTGTTTTTT. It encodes CATRGGVYTGELFF.